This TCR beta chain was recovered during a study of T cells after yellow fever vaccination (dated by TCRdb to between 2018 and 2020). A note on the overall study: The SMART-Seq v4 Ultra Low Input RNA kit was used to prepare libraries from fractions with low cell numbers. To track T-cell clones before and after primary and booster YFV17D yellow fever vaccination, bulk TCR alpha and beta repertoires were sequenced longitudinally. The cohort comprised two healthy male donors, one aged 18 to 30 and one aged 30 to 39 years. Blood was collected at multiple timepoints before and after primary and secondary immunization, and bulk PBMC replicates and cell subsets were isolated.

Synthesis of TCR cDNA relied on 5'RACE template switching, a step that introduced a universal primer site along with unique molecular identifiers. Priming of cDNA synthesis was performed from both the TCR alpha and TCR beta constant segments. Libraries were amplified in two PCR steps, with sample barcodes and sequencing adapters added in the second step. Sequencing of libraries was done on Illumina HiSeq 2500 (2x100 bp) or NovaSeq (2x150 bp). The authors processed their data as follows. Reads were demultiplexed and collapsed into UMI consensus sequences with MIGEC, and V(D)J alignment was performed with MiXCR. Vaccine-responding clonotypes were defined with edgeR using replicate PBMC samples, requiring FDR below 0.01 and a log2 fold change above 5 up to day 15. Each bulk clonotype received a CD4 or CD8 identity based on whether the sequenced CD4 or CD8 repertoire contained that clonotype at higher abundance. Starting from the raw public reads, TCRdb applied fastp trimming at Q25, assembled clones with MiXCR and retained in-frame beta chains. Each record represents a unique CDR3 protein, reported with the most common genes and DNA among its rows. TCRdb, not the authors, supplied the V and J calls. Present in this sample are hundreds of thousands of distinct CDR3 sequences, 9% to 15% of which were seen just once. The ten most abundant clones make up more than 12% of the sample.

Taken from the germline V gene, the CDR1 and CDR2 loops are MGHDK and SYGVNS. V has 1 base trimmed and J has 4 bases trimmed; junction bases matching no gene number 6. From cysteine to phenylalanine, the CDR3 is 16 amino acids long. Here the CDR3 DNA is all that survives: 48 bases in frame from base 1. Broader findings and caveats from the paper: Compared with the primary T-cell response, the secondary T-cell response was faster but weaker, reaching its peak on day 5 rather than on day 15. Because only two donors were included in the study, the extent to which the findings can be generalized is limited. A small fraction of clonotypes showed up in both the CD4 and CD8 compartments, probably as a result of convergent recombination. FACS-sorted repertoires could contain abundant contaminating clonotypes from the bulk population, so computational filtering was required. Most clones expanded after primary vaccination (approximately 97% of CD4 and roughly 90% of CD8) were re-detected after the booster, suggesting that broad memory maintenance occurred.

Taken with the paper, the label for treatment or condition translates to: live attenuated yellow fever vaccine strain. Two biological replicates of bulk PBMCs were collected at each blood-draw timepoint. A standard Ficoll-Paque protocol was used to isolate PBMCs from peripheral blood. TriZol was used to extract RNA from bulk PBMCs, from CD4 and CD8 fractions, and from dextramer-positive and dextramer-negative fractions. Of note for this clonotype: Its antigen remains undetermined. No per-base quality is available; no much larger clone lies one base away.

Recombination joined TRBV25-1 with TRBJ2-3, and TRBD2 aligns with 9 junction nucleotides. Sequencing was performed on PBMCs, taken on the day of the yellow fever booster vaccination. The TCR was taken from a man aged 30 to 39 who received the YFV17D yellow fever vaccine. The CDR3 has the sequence CASSEWSGRSADTQYF. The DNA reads TGTGCCAGCAGTGAATGGAGCGGGAGGTCCGCAGATACGCAGTATTTT.